What follows is one T cell receptor (beta chain) and its context. This specimen comes from a study of blood T cell repertoires in COVID-19. Study-wide context: Donors in the United States, Italy and Spain gave samples during acute or convalescent COVID-19. T cells, B-cell-depleted T cells, or PBMCs provided the cDNA or gDNA that served as material.

As originally analysed: For nucleated cells, counts were estimated from reference gene primer amplification. The data were produced by immunoSEQ multiplex PCR, yet TCRdb's version contains in-frame clones alone and is incomplete. The V and J calls and clone size are taken from that table; D and trimming were inferred from the DNA. The sample carries hundreds of thousands of clones, about 79% recorded once. The CDR3 spans 14 residues. Germline CDR1 SGDLS, CDR2 YYNGEE. V was shortened by 1 base and J by 10 bases, with 17 bases between the two germline ends. The sequence was obtained from a man older than 75 with acute or convalescent COVID-19. The rearrangement uses TRBV9 and TRBJ1-2; TRBD1 is a possible D gene (6 bases). Sequenced input: peripheral blood. The CDR3, as DNA: TGTGCCAGCAGCGTACCCGGGACAAAATCAGCCTACACCTTC. It encodes CASSVPGTKSAYTF.